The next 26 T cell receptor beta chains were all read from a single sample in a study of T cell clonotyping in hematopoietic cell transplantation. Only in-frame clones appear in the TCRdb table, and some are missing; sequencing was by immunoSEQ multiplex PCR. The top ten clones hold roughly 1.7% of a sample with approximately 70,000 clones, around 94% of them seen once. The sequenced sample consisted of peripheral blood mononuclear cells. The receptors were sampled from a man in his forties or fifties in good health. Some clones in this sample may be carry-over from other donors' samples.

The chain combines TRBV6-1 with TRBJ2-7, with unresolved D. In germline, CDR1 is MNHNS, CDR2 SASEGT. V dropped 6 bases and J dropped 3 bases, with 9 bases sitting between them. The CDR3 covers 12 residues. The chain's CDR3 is CASRGGYYEQYF. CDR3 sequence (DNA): TGTGCCAGCAGGGGCGGATACTACGAGCAGTACTTC.

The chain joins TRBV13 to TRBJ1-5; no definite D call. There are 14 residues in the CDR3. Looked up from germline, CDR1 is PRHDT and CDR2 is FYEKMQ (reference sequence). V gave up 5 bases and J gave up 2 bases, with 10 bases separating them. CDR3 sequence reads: CASSRKEGNQPQHF. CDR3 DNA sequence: TGTGCCAGCAGCCGAAAAGAAGGCAATCAGCCCCAGCATTTT.

The chain's CDR3 is CSVEGYEAFF. The CDR3 region has the DNA TGCAGCGTTGAGGGATATGAAGCTTTCTTT. J is TRBJ1-1 and V is TRBV29-1, with D uncertain. This CDR3 spans 10 amino acids. Looked up from germline, CDR1 is SQVTM and CDR2 is ANQGSEA. V shed 3 bases and J shed 7 bases, with 6 bases lying between them.

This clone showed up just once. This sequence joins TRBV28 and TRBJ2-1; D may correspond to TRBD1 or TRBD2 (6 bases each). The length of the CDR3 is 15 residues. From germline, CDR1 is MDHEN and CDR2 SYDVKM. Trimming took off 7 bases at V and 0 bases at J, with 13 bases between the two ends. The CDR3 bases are TGTGCCAGCAACTTAGGGGGGAGCTCCTACAATGAGCAGTTCTTC. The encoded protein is CASNLGGSSYNEQFF.

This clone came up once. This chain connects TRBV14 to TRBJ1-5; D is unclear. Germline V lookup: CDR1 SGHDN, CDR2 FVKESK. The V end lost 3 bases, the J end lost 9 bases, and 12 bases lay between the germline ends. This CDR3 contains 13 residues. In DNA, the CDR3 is TGTGCCAGCAGCCACCCCGTCCCTCCGCCCCAGCATTTT. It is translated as CASSHPVPPPQHF.

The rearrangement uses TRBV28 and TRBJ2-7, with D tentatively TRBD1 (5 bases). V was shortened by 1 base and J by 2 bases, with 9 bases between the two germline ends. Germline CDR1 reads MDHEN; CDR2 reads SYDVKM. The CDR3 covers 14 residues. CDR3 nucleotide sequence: TGTGCCAGCAGTTTATTAGGACACCCCTACGAGCAGTACTTC. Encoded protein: CASSLLGHPYEQYF.

CDR3 DNA: TGTGCCAGCAGCCTCGGGACAGGGTTCTACACCGGGGAGCTGTTTTTT. Translating it yields CASSLGTGFYTGELFF. The chain employs TRBV11-2 and TRBJ2-2; 9 nucleotides agree with TRBD1. Germline V lookup: CDR1 SGHAT, CDR2 FQNNGV. This CDR3 contains 16 residues. V shed 5 bases, J shed 3 bases, and the junction held 7 bases outside the gene matches.

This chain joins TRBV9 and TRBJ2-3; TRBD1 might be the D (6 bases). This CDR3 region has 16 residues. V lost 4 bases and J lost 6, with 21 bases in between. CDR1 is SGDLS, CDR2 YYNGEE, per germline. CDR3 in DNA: TGTGCCAGCAGCTCGAGGGGGACCGCAATCCCCGATACGCAGTATTTT. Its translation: CASSSRGTAIPDTQYF.

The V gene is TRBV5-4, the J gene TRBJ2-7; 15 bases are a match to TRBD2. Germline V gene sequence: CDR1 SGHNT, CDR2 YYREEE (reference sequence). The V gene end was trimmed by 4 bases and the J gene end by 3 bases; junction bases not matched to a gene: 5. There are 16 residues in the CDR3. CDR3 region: CASSVGLAGGRYEQYF. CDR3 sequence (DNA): TGTGCCAGCAGCGTAGGACTAGCGGGAGGGCGCTACGAGCAGTACTTC.

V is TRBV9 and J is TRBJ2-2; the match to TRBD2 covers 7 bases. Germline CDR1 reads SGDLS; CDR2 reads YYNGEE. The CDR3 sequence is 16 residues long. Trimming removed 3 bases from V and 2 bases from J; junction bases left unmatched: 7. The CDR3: CASSGRESLNTGELFF. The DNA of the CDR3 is TGTGCCAGCAGCGGGCGGGAGAGCCTTAACACCGGGGAGCTGTTTTTT.

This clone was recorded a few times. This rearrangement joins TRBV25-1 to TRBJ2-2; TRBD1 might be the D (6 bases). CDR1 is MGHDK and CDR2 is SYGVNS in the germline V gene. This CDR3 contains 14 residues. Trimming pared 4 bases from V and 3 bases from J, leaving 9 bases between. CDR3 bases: TGTGCCAGCAGTGGGACAGTTTACACCGGGGAGCTGTTTTTT. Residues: CASSGTVYTGELFF.

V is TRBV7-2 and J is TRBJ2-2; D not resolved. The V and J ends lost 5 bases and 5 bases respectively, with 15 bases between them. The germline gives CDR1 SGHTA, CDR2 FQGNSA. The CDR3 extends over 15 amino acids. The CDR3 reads CASSPRPLGTGELFF. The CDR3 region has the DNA TGTGCCAGCAGCCCGAGACCCCTGGGGACCGGGGAGCTGTTTTTT.

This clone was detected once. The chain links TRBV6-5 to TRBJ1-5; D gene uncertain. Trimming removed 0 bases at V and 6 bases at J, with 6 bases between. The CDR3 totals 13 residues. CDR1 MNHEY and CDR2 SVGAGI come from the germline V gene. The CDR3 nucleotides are TGTGCCAGCAGTTACTCGGAGGCTCAGCCCCAGCATTTT. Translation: CASSYSEAQPQHF.

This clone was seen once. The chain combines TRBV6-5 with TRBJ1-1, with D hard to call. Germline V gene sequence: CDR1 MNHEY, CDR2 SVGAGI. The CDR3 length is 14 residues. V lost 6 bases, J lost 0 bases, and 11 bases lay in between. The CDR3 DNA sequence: TGTGCCAGCAGGGTAAGACGGTTGAACACTGAAGCTTTCTTT. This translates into CASRVRRLNTEAFF.

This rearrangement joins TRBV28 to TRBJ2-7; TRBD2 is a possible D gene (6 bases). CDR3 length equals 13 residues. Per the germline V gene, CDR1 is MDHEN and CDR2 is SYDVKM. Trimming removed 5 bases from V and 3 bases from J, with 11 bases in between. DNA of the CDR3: TGTGCCAGCAGTGGGGGAGGCGACTACGAGCAGTACTTC. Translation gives CASSGGGDYEQYF.

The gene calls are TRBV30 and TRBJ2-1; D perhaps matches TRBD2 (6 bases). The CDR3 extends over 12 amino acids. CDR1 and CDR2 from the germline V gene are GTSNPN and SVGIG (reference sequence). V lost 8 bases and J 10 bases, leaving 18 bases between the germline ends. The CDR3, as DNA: TGTGCCGGGACCCCGGGAGTGGGCGAGCAGTTCTTC. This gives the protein CAGTPGVGEQFF. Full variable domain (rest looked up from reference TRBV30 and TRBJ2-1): SQTIHQWPATLVQPVGSPLSLECTVEGTSNPNLYWYRQAAGRGLQLLFYSVGIGQISSEVPQNLSASRPQDRQFILSSKKLLLSDSGFYLCAGTPGVGEQFFGPGTRLTVL.

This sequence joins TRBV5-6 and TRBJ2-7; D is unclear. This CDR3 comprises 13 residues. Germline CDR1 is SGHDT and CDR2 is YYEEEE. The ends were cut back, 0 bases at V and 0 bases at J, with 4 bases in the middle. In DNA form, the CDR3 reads TGTGCCAGCAGCTTGGCCCACTCCTACGAGCAGTACTTC. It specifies CASSLAHSYEQYF.

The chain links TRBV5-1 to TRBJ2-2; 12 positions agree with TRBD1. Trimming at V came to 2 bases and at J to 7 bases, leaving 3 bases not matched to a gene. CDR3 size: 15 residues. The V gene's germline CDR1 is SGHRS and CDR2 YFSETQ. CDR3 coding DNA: TGCGCCAGCAGCTTAGGGACAGGGGGCATCGGGGAGCTGTTTTTT. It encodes CASSLGTGGIGELFF.

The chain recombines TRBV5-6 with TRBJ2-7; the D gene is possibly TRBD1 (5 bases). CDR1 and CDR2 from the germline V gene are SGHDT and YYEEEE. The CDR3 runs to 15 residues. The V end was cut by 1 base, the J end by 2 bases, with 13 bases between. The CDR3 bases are TGTGCCAGCAGCTTGTGGGGCACAACCCCCTACGAGCAGTACTTC. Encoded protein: CASSLWGTTPYEQYF.

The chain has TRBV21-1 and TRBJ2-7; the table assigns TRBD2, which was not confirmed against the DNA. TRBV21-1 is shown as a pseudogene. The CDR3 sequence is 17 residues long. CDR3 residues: CASSKFRGTVPFDEQYF. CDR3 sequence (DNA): TGTGCCAGCAGCAAATTCCGGGGAACCGTGCCTTTTGACGAGCAGTACTTC.

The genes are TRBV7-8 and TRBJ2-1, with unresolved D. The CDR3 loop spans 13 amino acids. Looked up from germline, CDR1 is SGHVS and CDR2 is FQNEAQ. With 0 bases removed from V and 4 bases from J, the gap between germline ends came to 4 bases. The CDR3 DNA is TGTGCCAGCAGCTTAGCCCATTACAATGAGCAGTTCTTC. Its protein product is CASSLAHYNEQFF.

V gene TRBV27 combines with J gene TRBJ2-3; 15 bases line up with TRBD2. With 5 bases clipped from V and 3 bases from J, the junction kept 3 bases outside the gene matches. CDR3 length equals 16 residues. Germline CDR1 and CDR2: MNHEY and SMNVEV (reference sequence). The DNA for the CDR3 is TGTGCCAGCAGTCCCGGGACTAGCGGGAGGACAGATACGCAGTATTTT. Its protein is CASSPGTSGRTDTQYF.

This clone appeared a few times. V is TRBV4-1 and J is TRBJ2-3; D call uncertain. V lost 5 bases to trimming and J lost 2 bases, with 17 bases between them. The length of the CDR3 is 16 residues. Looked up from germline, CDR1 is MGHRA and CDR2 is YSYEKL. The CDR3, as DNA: TGCGCCAGCAGCACGGAAAGAACAAAAACCACAGATACGCAGTATTTT. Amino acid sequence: CASSTERTKTTDTQYF.

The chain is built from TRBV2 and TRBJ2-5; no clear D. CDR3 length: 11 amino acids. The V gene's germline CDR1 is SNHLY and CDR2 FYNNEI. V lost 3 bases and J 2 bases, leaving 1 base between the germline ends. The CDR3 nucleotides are TGTGCCAGCAGTGAGCAAGAGACCCAGTACTTC. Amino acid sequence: CASSEQETQYF.

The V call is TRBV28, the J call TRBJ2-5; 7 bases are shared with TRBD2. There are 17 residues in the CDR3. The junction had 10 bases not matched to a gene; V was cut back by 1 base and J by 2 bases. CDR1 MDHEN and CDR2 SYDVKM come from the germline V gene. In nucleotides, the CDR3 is TGTGCCAGCAGTTTATCGGGTATGAGCGGGGAGCAAGAGACCCAGTACTTC. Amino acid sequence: CASSLSGMSGEQETQYF.

Here the CDR3 DNA reads TGTGCCAGCAGTGACGGGGGGACAACAGAGCAGTTCTTC. Its protein product is CASSDGGTTEQFF. V is TRBV2 and J is TRBJ2-1, with D tentatively TRBD2 (7 bases). The germline V gene encodes CDR1 SNHLY and CDR2 FYNNEI. CDR3 length equals 13 residues. Trimming removed 3 bases at V and 10 bases at J, with 13 bases between.